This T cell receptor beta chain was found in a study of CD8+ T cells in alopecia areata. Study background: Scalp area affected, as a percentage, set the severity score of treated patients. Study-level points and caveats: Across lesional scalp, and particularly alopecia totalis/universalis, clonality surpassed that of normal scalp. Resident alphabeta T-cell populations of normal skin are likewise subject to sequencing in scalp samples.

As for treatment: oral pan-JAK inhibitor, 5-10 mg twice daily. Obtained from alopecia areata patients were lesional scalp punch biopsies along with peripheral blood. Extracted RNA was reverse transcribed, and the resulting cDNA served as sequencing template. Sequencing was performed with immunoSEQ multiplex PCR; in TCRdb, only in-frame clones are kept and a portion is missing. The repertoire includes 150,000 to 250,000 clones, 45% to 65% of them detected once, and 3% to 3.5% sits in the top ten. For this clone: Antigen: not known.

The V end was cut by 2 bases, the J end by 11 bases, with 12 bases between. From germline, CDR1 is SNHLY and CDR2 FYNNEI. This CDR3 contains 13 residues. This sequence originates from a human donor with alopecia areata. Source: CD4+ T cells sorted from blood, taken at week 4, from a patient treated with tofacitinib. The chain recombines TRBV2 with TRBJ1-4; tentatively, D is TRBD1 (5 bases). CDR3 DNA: TGTGCCAGCAGTGAAACGGGACTCGATAAACTGTTTTTT. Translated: CASSETGLDKLFF.